This TCR beta chain was recorded in a study of response to subunit inactivated influenza vaccine. Notes on the study in general: Seasonal influenza vaccination, on each occasion, was suggested by the authors to recruit few new T cells.

One entry per CDR3 protein results from TCRdb running MiXCR on the RT-PCR reads. Counted here are under 200,000 distinct CDR3 sequences, around a tenth occurring once; the ten biggest clones make up roughly a third. As regards this clonotype: Its cognate antigen is unknown.

The source of this sequence is a man aged 45-69 years who received an inactivated influenza vaccine. The source was CD8+ T cells sorted from PBMCs, collected roughly 24 months after vaccination.

The DNA of the CDR3 is TGTGCCAGCAGCCAAGTGGCGGGGTCGATCTACAATGAGCAGTTCTTC. It translates to CASSQVAGSIYNEQFF. The J gene is TRBJ2-1, the V gene TRBV3-1, with a weak D call TRBD2 (6 bases). The CDR3 is 16 residues long. Trimming left V 1 base short and J 3 bases short, with 13 bases between. The germline gives CDR1 LGHDT, CDR2 YNNKEL (reference sequence).